This TCR beta chain was recorded in a study of Graves' ophthalmopathy and Graves' hyperthyroidism. For repertoire sequencing, the TCR beta CDR3 regions were amplified from RNA transcripts. HTBI primers were employed in first-round RT-PCR, then a second-round multiplex PCR followed. Via MiXCR, TCRdb re-called the multiplex PCR reads, giving one row per CDR3 protein. The table lists about 400,000 distinct CDR3 sequences, approximately 15% of them singletons. There are many counts of this clonotype. The receptor was derived from a woman younger than 30 with stable Graves' hyperthyroidism. Sequenced: peripheral blood.

CDR3 protein: CASSLVFQETQYF. The CDR3, as DNA: TGCGCCAGCAGCTTGGTCTTCCAAGAGACCCAGTACTTC. V is TRBV5-1 and J is TRBJ2-5; D remains unclear. Per germline, CDR1 SGHRS and CDR2 YFSETQ. This CDR3 has 13 amino acids. V was shortened by 0 bases and J by 1 base, with 4 bases between the two germline ends. The whole variable domain, remainder taken from reference TRBV5-1 and TRBJ2-5, is KAGVTQTPRYLIKTRGQQVTLSCSPISGHRSVSWYQQTPGQGLQFLFEYFSETQRNKGNFPGRFSGRQFSNSRSEMNVSTLELGDSALYLCASSLVFQETQYFGPGTRLLVL.